Below, 3 T cell receptor beta chains from the same sample are listed, as sequenced in a study of blood T cell repertoires in COVID-19. Assay used: immunoSEQ multiplex PCR; TCRdb lists only in-frame clones, some missing. The table has hundreds of thousands of clones, around 85% seen once; the top ten hold 7.2%. The sequencing sample was made of peripheral blood. Receptors originate from a human donor in a cohort sampled during active COVID-19.

The chain carries TRBV24-1 and TRBJ1-2; D is possibly TRBD1 (6 bases). CDR1 is KGHDR, CDR2 SFDVKD, per germline. This CDR3 is built from 14 residues. V lost 5 bases, J lost 4 bases, and 13 bases lay in between. CDR3 coding DNA: TGTGCCACCAGTGGAGGGGGGGTCGGCTATGGCTACACCTTC. Its translation: CATSGGGVGYGYTF.

The chain combines TRBV19 with TRBJ2-7, with TRBD2 matching over 10 bases. The V segment lost 3 bases and the J segment 4 bases; nucleotides outside the gene matches: 3. Per germline, CDR1 LNHDA and CDR2 SQIVND (reference sequence). The CDR3 is made up of 14 amino acids. In DNA, the CDR3 is TGTGCCAGTAGTATCAGCGGGGGGGTTTACGAGCAGTACTTC. Its protein is CASSISGGVYEQYF.

The V call is TRBV7-9, the J call TRBJ2-5; 9 bases are shared with TRBD1. After removal of 6 bases from V and 4 bases from J, the junction contained 3 bases not matched to a gene. CDR1 SEHNR and CDR2 FQNEAQ come from the germline V gene (reference sequence). The CDR3 length is 13 residues. The CDR3 spells CASSGTGRETQYF. CDR3 bases: TGTGCCAGCAGTGGGACAGGGAGAGAGACCCAGTACTTC.